This TCR beta chain was sequenced for a study of cytomegalovirus exposure and HLA in healthy donors. Per the germline V gene, CDR1 is SEHNR and CDR2 is FQNEAQ (reference sequence). The CDR3 spans 14 residues. V was pared by 5 bases and J by 2 bases, with 5 bases of the junction left unmatched. Amplification used 60 Vbeta primers and 13 Jbeta primers. The method was immunoSEQ multiplex PCR; TCRdb's version includes in-frame clones alone and lacks a portion of them. The profile shows 60,000 to 90,000 clones, over 60% of them singletons. This clone was detected only a few times. The gene calls are TRBV7-9 and TRBJ2-7, with 8 bases fitting TRBD1. This clonotype originated in a man aged 40-49 years in good health and CMV-seropositive. Specimen: PBMCs. The chain's CDR3 is CASSPETGAYEQYF. CDR3 in DNA: TGTGCCAGCAGCCCGGAGACAGGGGCCTACGAGCAGTACTTC.